This T cell receptor beta chain originates from a study of CD8 T cells in ankylosing spondylitis. Points on this clonotype: Its target is unknown.

This CDR3 spans 15 amino acids. V was clipped by 5 bases and J by 1 base; unmatched bases: 8. Germline CDR1 and CDR2: DFQATT and SNEGSKA (reference sequence). General study results and limits: Blood from ankylosing spondylitis patients appeared to carry a characteristic roughly eight-variant TCR beta motif. Significant enrichment of disease-linked clones was reportedly seen in matched ankylosing spondylitis synovial fluid. Disease-linked clones proved CD8+ and comparatively uncommon in peripheral blood.

It was by quantitative 5'-RACE with molecular barcodes that TCR beta libraries were made. TCRdb re-derived calls from the 5' RACE reads in MiXCR, one entry per CDR3 protein. Of around 90,000 distinct CDR3 sequences in the sample, around 26% were seen once. This sequence originates from a male donor with ankylosing spondylitis or in good health (not recorded which). The chain is built from TRBV20-1 and TRBJ2-7; 10 positions match TRBD2. The sample taken for sequencing was blood, either unsorted or a sorted T cell fraction (not recorded which). The CDR3 DNA reads TGCAGTGCTCAAAGGGCTAGCGGGAGTTCCTACGAGCAGTACTTC. It encodes CSAQRASGSSYEQYF.